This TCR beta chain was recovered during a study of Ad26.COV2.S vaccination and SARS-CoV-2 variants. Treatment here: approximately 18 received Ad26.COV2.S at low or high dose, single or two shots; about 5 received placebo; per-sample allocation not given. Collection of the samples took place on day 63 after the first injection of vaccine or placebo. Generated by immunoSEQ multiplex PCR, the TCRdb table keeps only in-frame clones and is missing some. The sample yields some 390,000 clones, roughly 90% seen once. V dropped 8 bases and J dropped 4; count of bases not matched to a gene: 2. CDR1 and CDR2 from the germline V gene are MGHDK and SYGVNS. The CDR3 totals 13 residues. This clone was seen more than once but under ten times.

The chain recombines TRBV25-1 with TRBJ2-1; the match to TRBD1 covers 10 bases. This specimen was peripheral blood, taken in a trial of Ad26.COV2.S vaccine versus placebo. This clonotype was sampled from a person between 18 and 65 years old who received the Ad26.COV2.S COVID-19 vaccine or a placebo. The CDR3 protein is CASGTGVYNEQFF. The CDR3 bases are TGTGCCAGCGGGACAGGGGTTTACAATGAGCAGTTCTTC.